Listed here are 17 T cell receptor beta chains from one sample, sequenced in a study of blood T cell repertoires in COVID-19. Produced via immunoSEQ multiplex PCR; TCRdb's table is partial and in-frame only. The repertoire has approximately 130,000 clones, approximately 86% of them found once; the top ten carry approximately 20%. Sequencing was carried out using peripheral blood. These receptors came from a woman in her fifties or sixties who had recovered from COVID-19.

The chain joins TRBV6-2 or TRBV6-3 to TRBJ2-5; 12 bases are a match to TRBD2. This CDR3 spans 17 amino acids. Germline V gene sequence: CDR1 MNHEY, CDR2 SVGEGT. J was trimmed by 4 bases and V by 5 bases; bases with no gene match: 11. CDR3 in DNA: TGTGCCAGCAGTGAGCGGCCTAGCGGGAGGGCCTCAGAGACCCAGTACTTC. Amino acid sequence: CASSERPSGRASETQYF.

This clone appeared a single time. The rearrangement joins TRBV30 to TRBJ2-7; TRBD1 aligns across 7 bases. Trimming removed 8 bases from V and 6 bases from J; junction bases left unmatched: 16. Germline lookup yields CDR1 GTSNPN and CDR2 SVGIG (reference sequence). The CDR3 consists of 14 residues. CDR3 nucleotides: TGTGCCCTAACCGCCCGGGACAGAGGGGGCGAGCAGTACTTC. Its protein product is CALTARDRGGEQYF.

A single count supports this clone. The chain employs TRBV7-2 and TRBJ2-3; D possibly corresponds to TRBD2 (5 bases). The CDR3 totals 13 residues. Between the trimmed V and J ends, which lost 5 bases and 6 bases, there was a span of 12 bases. The germline CDR1 and CDR2 sequences are SGHTA and FQGNSA. This CDR3 reads CASSLDRRDTQYF. The CDR3 DNA follows: TGTGCCAGCAGCCTTGATCGGAGGGATACGCAGTATTTT.

This clone was seen more than once but under ten times. J is TRBJ2-2 and V is TRBV7-3; D unclear. The germline V and J ends were trimmed by 2 bases and 5 bases, with 12 bases remaining between them. The CDR3 loop spans 15 amino acids. Germline CDR1 SGHTA, CDR2 FQGTGA. CDR3 DNA sequence: TGTGCCAGCAGCTTAGTCCCAAGCTTTACCGGGGAGCTGTTTTTT. Its protein product is CASSLVPSFTGELFF.

This clone appeared a single time. The genes are TRBV28 and TRBJ2-3; TRBD2 is a possible D gene (6 bases). Germline CDR1 is MDHEN and CDR2 is SYDVKM. V lost 11 bases, J lost 0 bases, and 12 bases lay in between. The CDR3 spans 13 residues. This chain's CDR3 is CAAYSGSTDTQYF. The CDR3 DNA reads TGTGCCGCCTATAGCGGCAGCACAGATACGCAGTATTTT. Supplemented by reference TRBV28 and TRBJ2-3, the full variable domain reads DVKVTQSSRYLVKRTGEKVFLECVQDMDHENMFWYRQDPGLGLRLIYFSYDVKMKEKGDIPEGYSVSREKKERFSLILESASTNQTSMYLCAAYSGSTDTQYFGPGTRLTVL.

The chain couples TRBV9 to TRBJ2-1; D gene ambiguous. CDR3 length: 13 amino acids. Deletions cut 0 bases from V and 7 bases from J, with 8 bases between. Germline assignment: CDR1 SGDLS and CDR2 YYNGEE. The CDR3 sequence: CASSVVSGNEQFF. DNA for the CDR3: TGTGCCAGCAGCGTAGTGTCCGGGAATGAGCAGTTCTTC.

This clone showed up just once. V and J are TRBV9 and TRBJ2-6; D is unresolved. The CDR3 is 16 amino acids. The germline CDR1 and CDR2 sequences are SGDLS and YYNGEE. Trimming pared 3 bases from V and 0 bases from J, leaving 10 bases between. The CDR3 loop reads CASSGYHYSGANVLTF. DNA for the CDR3: TGTGCCAGCAGCGGATACCACTACTCTGGGGCCAACGTCCTGACTTTC. Full variable domain (outside the CDR3, taken from reference TRBV9 and TRBJ2-6): DSGVTQTPKHLITATGQRVTLRCSPRSGDLSVYWYQQSLDQGLQFLIQYYNGEERAKGNILERFSAQQFPDLHSELNLSSLELGDSALYFCASSGYHYSGANVLTFGAGSRLTVL.

The chain links TRBV30 to TRBJ2-5; TRBD2 is a possible D gene (6 bases). Trimming removed 4 bases at V and 3 bases at J, with 15 bases between. CDR1 is GTSNPN and CDR2 is SVGIG in the germline V gene (reference sequence). This CDR3 has 14 amino acids. CDR3 loop: CAWNRPWGEETQYF. For the CDR3, the DNA is TGTGCCTGGAATCGCCCCTGGGGGGAAGAGACCCAGTACTTC. Combining the CDR3 with reference TRBV30 and TRBJ2-5 gives the whole variable domain SQTIHQWPATLVQPVGSPLSLECTVEGTSNPNLYWYRQAAGRGLQLLFYSVGIGQISSEVPQNLSASRPQDRQFILSSKKLLLSDSGFYLCAWNRPWGEETQYFGPGTRLLVL.

The CDR3 DNA reads TGTGCCAGCAGCCAAGGTCCGCGTCCCCCCTACGAGCAGTACTTC. Encoded protein: CASSQGPRPPYEQYF. J is TRBJ2-7 and V is TRBV14; D remains ambiguous. CDR1 is SGHDN and CDR2 is FVKESK in the germline V gene. The V gene lost 1 base and the J gene lost 2 bases, with 12 bases spanning the gap. CDR3 size: 15 residues.

This clone was seen a handful of times. The gene calls are TRBV3-1 (or the pseudogene TRBV3-2) and TRBJ1-1, with D possibly being TRBD1 (6 bases). CDR1 is LGHDT, CDR2 YNNKEL, per germline (reference sequence). V shed 4 bases and J shed 4 bases, with 13 bases lying between them. The CDR3 runs to 14 residues. The CDR3 loop reads CASSLEGGGTEAFF. The CDR3 region has the DNA TGTGCCAGCAGCCTCGAGGGAGGGGGCACTGAAGCTTTCTTT.

This chain uses TRBV4-1 with TRBJ1-5; 7 bases line up with TRBD1. The V gene end was trimmed by 2 bases and the J gene end by 6 bases; junction bases not matched to a gene: 7. The CDR3 spans 15 residues. Germline V gene lookup returns CDR1 MGHRA and CDR2 YSYEKL. For the CDR3, the DNA is TGCGCCAGCAGCCAACTTTACAGGGGACGTCAGCCCCAGCATTTT. Amino acid sequence: CASSQLYRGRQPQHF.

The chain combines TRBV15 with TRBJ1-5, with a weak D call TRBD1 (5 bases). Trimming shortened V by 3 bases and J by 1 base, and 10 bases separated the two germline ends. Germline CDR1 and CDR2: LNHNV and YYDKDF (reference sequence). This CDR3 comprises 15 residues. CDR3 coding DNA: TGTGCCACCAGCAGTTTCGCAGGGAGCAATCAGCCCCAGCATTTT. It encodes CATSSFAGSNQPQHF.

The rearrangement links TRBV12-5 to TRBJ1-5, with no clear D. The CDR3 totals 14 residues. The V gene lost 0 bases and the J gene lost 6 bases, with 9 bases spanning the gap. Germline V gene sequence: CDR1 LGHNT, CDR2 FRNRAP. The CDR3 loop reads CASGLVGGTQPQHF. The CDR3 DNA follows: TGTGCTAGTGGTTTGGTAGGAGGCACTCAGCCCCAGCATTTT.

By proportion, this clone is medium-sized (0.01 to 0.1%). The rearrangement uses TRBV2 and TRBJ1-5; D remains ambiguous. Per the germline V gene, CDR1 is SNHLY and CDR2 is FYNNEI. This CDR3 has 14 amino acids. Trimming removed 6 bases from V and 2 bases from J, with 11 bases in between. CDR3 residues: CASSPERGNQPQHF. DNA of the CDR3: TGTGCCAGCAGCCCCGAGAGGGGCAATCAGCCCCAGCATTTT. The variable domain in full, with the rest retrieved from reference TRBV2 and TRBJ1-5, is EPEVTQTPSHQVTQMGQEVILRCVPISNHLYFYWYRQILGQKVEFLVSFYNNEISEKSEIFDDQFSVERPDGSNFTLKIRSTKLEDSAMYFCASSPERGNQPQHFGDGTRLSIL.

V is TRBV28 and J is TRBJ2-7; 9 bases align to TRBD2. CDR1 and CDR2 from the germline V gene are MDHEN and SYDVKM. Trimming took 5 bases from V and 7 from J; bases not matched to a gene: 12. This CDR3 is 15 amino acids long. The CDR3 DNA reads TGTGCCAGCAGTGGGCTAAGGAGCGGGAGGTGGGAGCAGTACTTC. Encoded protein: CASSGLRSGRWEQYF. Supplemented by reference TRBV28 and TRBJ2-7, the full variable domain reads DVKVTQSSRYLVKRTGEKVFLECVQDMDHENMFWYRQDPGLGLRLIYFSYDVKMKEKGDIPEGYSVSREKKERFSLILESASTNQTSMYLCASSGLRSGRWEQYFGPGTRLTVT.

The rearrangement uses TRBV27 and TRBJ2-1; 7 bases fit TRBD1. Trimming removed 2 bases from V and 8 bases from J; junction bases left unmatched: 6. The germline CDR1 and CDR2 sequences are MNHEY and SMNVEV (reference sequence). This CDR3 region has 14 residues. CDR3 loop: CASSLNRGGHEQFF. DNA for the CDR3: TGTGCCAGCAGTTTAAATCGAGGGGGCCATGAGCAGTTCTTC.

The chain links TRBV29-1 to TRBJ2-5; possibly TRBD2 for D (6 bases). Germline V gene data show CDR1 as SQVTM and CDR2 as ANQGSEA. V lost 6 bases to trimming and J lost 2 bases, with 10 bases between them. CDR3 length: 12 residues. CDR3 sequence: CSVNSGQETQYF. The CDR3 bases are TGCAGCGTGAATAGCGGACAAGAGACCCAGTACTTC. The full variable domain, with the rest looked up from reference TRBV29-1 and TRBJ2-5, is SAVISQKPSRDICQRGTSLTIQCQVDSQVTMMFWYRQQPGQSLTLIATANQGSEATYESGFVIDKFPISRPNLTFSTLTVSNMSPEDSSIYLCSVNSGQETQYFGPGTRLLVL.